These 10 T cell receptor beta chains were sequenced from one sample in a study of T-cell memory formation after mild COVID-19. TCRdb re-called the 5' RACE reads with MiXCR, one entry per CDR3 protein. The data hold roughly 130,000 distinct CDR3 sequences, with around a sixth observed a single time. Specimen: PBMCs or a T cell subset sorted from them (not recorded which). Every receptor here comes from an adult woman who had mild COVID-19 (a few samples of this study predate the infection). Cell type and time point are not known.

The rearrangement uses TRBV7-6 and TRBJ2-2, with TRBD1 matching over 8 bases. The CDR3 length is 17 residues. From germline, CDR1 is SGHVS and CDR2 FNYEAQ. V dropped 2 bases and J dropped 0; count of bases not matched to a gene: 5. For the CDR3, the DNA is TGTGCCAGCAGCTTATATAGGACAGGGACGAACACCGGGGAGCTGTTTTTT. Translating gives CASSLYRTGTNTGELFF.

This clonotype was detected only a few times. This chain connects TRBV5-1 to TRBJ2-7, with 8 bases fitting TRBD1. CDR1 and CDR2 (germline): SGHRS, YFSETQ. The length of the CDR3 is 14 residues. V shed 3 bases and J 7 bases; nucleotides not matched to a gene: 9. CDR3 sequence: CASSSGTGAEEQYF. CDR3 nucleotide sequence: TGCGCCAGCAGCTCTGGGACAGGCGCTGAAGAGCAGTACTTC.

The V call is TRBV27, the J call TRBJ2-7, with D maybe TRBD2 (6 bases). The CDR3 loop spans 17 amino acids. V lost 4 bases and J 1 base, leaving 20 bases between the germline ends. The V gene's germline CDR1 is MNHEY and CDR2 SMNVEV (reference sequence). The CDR3 loop reads CASSSGLITGASYEQYF. CDR3 nucleotides: TGTGCCAGCAGTTCGGGATTGATAACGGGAGCATCCTACGAGCAGTACTTC.

V and J are TRBV2 and TRBJ2-1, with TRBD2 identical over 8 bases. The CDR3 contains 15 residues. Trimming took 2 bases from V and 7 from J; bases not matched to a gene: 7. Looked up from germline, CDR1 is SNHLY and CDR2 is FYNNEI. The CDR3 DNA follows: TGTGCCAGCAGTGAACGAGCGGGGGTGCGGAATGAGCAGTTCTTC. It encodes CASSERAGVRNEQFF.

The chain carries TRBV12-3 or TRBV12-4 and TRBJ2-7, with TRBD2 matching over 10 bases. V gave up 3 bases and J gave up 6 bases; unmatched junction bases: 5. The CDR3 length is 14 residues. The chain's CDR3 is CASSFSSGSSEQYF. The CDR3 region has the DNA TGTGCCAGCAGTTTCTCTAGCGGGAGTTCCGAGCAGTACTTC.

In this sample, this clonotype turned up a few times. The chain links TRBV11-2 to TRBJ2-4; TRBD1 aligns across 7 bases. The CDR3 totals 18 residues. Germline-derived CDR1 and CDR2 are SGHAT and FQNNGV. The trim removed 1 base at V and 0 bases at J, leaving 9 bases unmatched. The CDR3 nucleotides are TGTGCCAGCAGCTTAGCCTCATTGACAGGGCCAGCCAAAAACATTCAGTACTTC. Translated, it gives CASSLASLTGPAKNIQYF.

This clonotype turned up a few times. The chain joins TRBV11-2 to TRBJ2-5; TRBD1 matches at 9 bases. The ends lost 1 base at V and 2 bases at J; junction bases unmatched: 2. The CDR3 extends over 15 amino acids. CDR1 and CDR2 from the germline V gene are SGHAT and FQNNGV. CDR3 region: CASSLAGTGQETQYF. The CDR3 nucleotides are TGTGCCAGCAGCTTAGCGGGGACAGGGCAAGAGACCCAGTACTTC.

This clonotype has a count of ten or more. The rearrangement joins TRBV4-3 to TRBJ2-1, with a possible D match to TRBD1 (5 bases). This CDR3 spans 16 amino acids. Germline CDR1 LGHNA, CDR2 YSLEER. Trimming removed 1 base at V and 0 bases at J, with 10 bases between. The CDR3 DNA reads as TGCGCCAGCAGCCAAGGGGGCTCCAGCTCCTACAATGAGCAGTTCTTC. Amino acids: CASSQGGSSSYNEQFF.

In its sample, this clonotype was seen a few times. This chain links TRBV5-1 with TRBJ2-2, with TRBD2 matching 7 bases. Germline-derived CDR1 and CDR2 are SGHRS and YFSETQ. The CDR3 totals 13 residues. V lost 7 bases and J lost 5; bases outside the gene matches: 5. CDR3 protein: CASRDYKTGELFF. The CDR3 DNA sequence: TGCGCCAGCCGGGACTATAAAACCGGGGAGCTGTTTTTT.

V usage is TRBV6-7 and J usage is TRBJ2-3; D unclear. TRBV6-7 is annotated as an ORF whose role is uncertain. V was shortened by 10 bases and J by 0 bases, with 17 bases between the two germline ends. The CDR3 is 15 residues long. This CDR3 reads CATGQRLRSTDTQYF. The CDR3 DNA reads TGTGCCACCGGGCAGCGACTGCGTAGCACAGATACGCAGTATTTT.